The clone carrying this T cell receptor beta chain was found a few times. At one of its ends the junction is not consistent with the germline gene, which may arise from a read error. This sample stems from a study of blood T cell repertoires in COVID-19. About the study: COVID-19 samples, acute and convalescent, were from the United States, Italy and Spain. From T cells, B-cell-depleted T cells, or PBMCs came the material, which was cDNA or gDNA.

In the original analysis: Reference gene primer amplification in the assay estimated nucleated cell counts. The repertoire was sequenced with immunoSEQ multiplex PCR; TCRdb's copy has only in-frame clones and lacks some. That table furnishes V, J and clone size, whereas the DNA furnished D and trimming. Found here are some 38,000 clones, 80% to 90% of them singletons; the top ten hold 10%. Germline V gene lookup returns CDR1 MDHEN and CDR2 SYDVKM. This CDR3 spans 13 amino acids. The sequence was collected from a man aged 60-69 years in a cohort sampled during active COVID-19. The chain links TRBV28 to TRBJ2-1; a possible D gene is TRBD2 (6 bases). The sequenced sample was peripheral blood. CDR3 nucleotides: TGTGCCAGCAGTTATGCGGGCACTAGCCCCGAGATCTTC. Its protein product is CASSYAGTSPEIF.